The 11 T cell receptor beta chains listed next were all sequenced from one sample in a study of blood T cell repertoires in COVID-19. This table comes from immunoSEQ multiplex PCR, and its TCRdb copy is limited to in-frame clones, with some not included. The sample includes 250,000 to 350,000 clones, around 85% seen only once; the top ten take roughly 6.2%. The sequencing input was PBMCs or T cells enriched from blood (not recorded which). These receptors originate from a woman aged 40 to 50 who had recovered from COVID-19.

This clone was recorded once. The chain employs TRBV21-1 and TRBJ1-6; the table's D call of TRBD1 was not tested on the DNA. TRBV21-1 is classified as a pseudogene. This CDR3 comprises 15 residues. The CDR3 loop is CAMRQGESRNSPLHF. As DNA, the CDR3 is TGTGCCATGAGACAGGGGGAGAGTCGGAATTCACCCCTCCACTTT.

This clone was found once. This sequence joins TRBV6-4 and TRBJ2-3; D possibly corresponds to TRBD2 (5 bases). This CDR3 spans 16 amino acids. The germline CDR1 and CDR2 sequences are MRHNA and SNTAGT. Between the trimmed V and J ends, which lost 3 bases and 4 bases, there was a span of 17 bases. As DNA, the CDR3 is TGTGCCAGCAGTGAAGGCCCACTAGTTTCCGCAGATACGCAGTATTTT. Protein sequence: CASSEGPLVSADTQYF.

This chain joins TRBV18 and TRBJ2-2, with D possibly matching TRBD2 (6 bases). Trimming pared 4 bases from V and 0 bases from J, leaving 12 bases between. Germline CDR1 reads KGHSH; CDR2 reads LQKENI. There are 16 residues in the CDR3. CDR3 DNA: TGTGCCAGCTCACTCCAGACTAGGGCGAACACCGGGGAGCTGTTTTTT. Amino acids: CASSLQTRANTGELFF.

The chain joins TRBV3-1 (or the pseudogene TRBV3-2) to TRBJ2-1; possible D gene TRBD2, 6 bases. The ends were cut back, 4 bases at V and 6 bases at J, with 13 bases in the middle. The length of the CDR3 is 14 residues. Germline V gene data show CDR1 as LGHDT and CDR2 as YNNKEL (reference sequence). The CDR3 protein is CASSLGGSSNEQFF. The CDR3 nucleotides are TGTGCCAGCAGCCTCGGGGGTAGCTCCAATGAGCAGTTCTTC.

On this clone: The sample carries other DNA sequences with the same CDR3. The rearrangement uses TRBV7-2 and TRBJ2-7; TRBD2 agrees at 11 bases. V was clipped by 5 bases and J by 2 bases; unmatched bases: 8. This CDR3 has 16 amino acids. Germline V gene data show CDR1 as SGHTA and CDR2 as FQGNSA. For the CDR3, the DNA is TGTGCCAGCAGCCCGCTCCTAGCGGGAGGTCCCTACGAGCAGTACTTC. Translated, it gives CASSPLLAGGPYEQYF.

This chain connects TRBV7-2 to TRBJ1-2, with D uncertain. Trimming pared 3 bases from V and 3 bases from J, leaving 14 bases between. Germline-derived CDR1 and CDR2 are SGHTA and FQGNSA. The CDR3 totals 15 residues. In DNA form, the CDR3 reads TGTGCCAGCAGCTTTCAACTATCCGGCTACTATGGCTACACCTTC. Protein sequence: CASSFQLSGYYGYTF. Complete variable domain (other parts from reference TRBV7-2 and TRBJ1-2): GAGVSQSPSNKVTEKGKDVELRCDPISGHTALYWYRQSLGQGLEFLIYFQGNSAPDKSGLPSDRFSAERTGGSVSTLTIQRTQQEDSAVYLCASSFQLSGYYGYTFGSGTRLTVV.

The chain combines TRBV4-2 with TRBJ1-4; D perhaps matches TRBD1 (5 bases). Per germline, CDR1 LGHNA and CDR2 YNFKEQ. Deletions cut 3 bases from V and 7 bases from J, with 18 bases between. The CDR3 extends over 16 amino acids. CDR3 nucleotides: TGTGCCAGCAGCCACGAAGGACCGGGCGGGGGTGAAAAACTGTTTTTT. Protein: CASSHEGPGGGEKLFF.

The chain uses TRBV7-9 and TRBJ2-7; 7 bases line up with TRBD1. Germline loops: CDR1 SEHNR, CDR2 FQNEAQ (reference sequence). This CDR3 contains 14 residues. Losses at the gene ends were 2 bases for V and 5 bases for J; bases not matched to a gene: 6. CDR3 sequence reads: CASSLTSGGNEQYF. CDR3 DNA: TGTGCCAGCAGCTTAACCTCAGGGGGAAACGAGCAGTACTTC. Based on the CDR3 plus reference TRBV7-9 and TRBJ2-7, the full variable domain is DTGVSQNPRHKITKRGQNVTFRCDPISEHNRLYWYRQTLGQGPEFLTYFQNEAQLEKSRLLSDRFSAERPKGSFSTLEIQRTEQGDSAMYLCASSLTSGGNEQYFGPGTRLTVT.

The genes are TRBV3-1 (or the pseudogene TRBV3-2) and TRBJ1-2; a possible D gene is TRBD1 (6 bases). The CDR3 covers 13 residues. Germline V gives CDR1 LGHDT, CDR2 YNNKEL (reference sequence). V lost 7 bases and J lost 5, with 14 bases in between. The CDR3 reads CASKGGRGYGYTF. The CDR3 coding sequence is TGTGCCAGCAAAGGAGGCAGGGGATATGGCTACACCTTC.

The rearrangement joins TRBV28 to TRBJ1-4; the D gene is possibly TRBD1 (5 bases). Per germline, CDR1 MDHEN and CDR2 SYDVKM. The CDR3 has 14 residues. With 7 bases removed from V and 7 bases from J, the gap between germline ends came to 16 bases. The CDR3, as DNA: TGTGCCAGCACAAAGCCGGGACTTAGTGAAAAACTGTTTTTT. Encoded protein: CASTKPGLSEKLFF. Based on the CDR3 plus reference TRBV28 and TRBJ1-4, the full variable domain is DVKVTQSSRYLVKRTGEKVFLECVQDMDHENMFWYRQDPGLGLRLIYFSYDVKMKEKGDIPEGYSVSREKKERFSLILESASTNQTSMYLCASTKPGLSEKLFFGSGTQLSVL.

V is TRBV28 and J is TRBJ2-7; 9 bases map to TRBD1. Per germline, CDR1 MDHEN and CDR2 SYDVKM. There are 15 residues in the CDR3. J gave up 3 bases and V 6 bases, and 9 bases lay outside the gene matches. CDR3 sequence (DNA): TGTGCCAGCAGCGTACCCTCGGGACAGGGCTACGAGCAGTACTTC. Its protein is CASSVPSGQGYEQYF.